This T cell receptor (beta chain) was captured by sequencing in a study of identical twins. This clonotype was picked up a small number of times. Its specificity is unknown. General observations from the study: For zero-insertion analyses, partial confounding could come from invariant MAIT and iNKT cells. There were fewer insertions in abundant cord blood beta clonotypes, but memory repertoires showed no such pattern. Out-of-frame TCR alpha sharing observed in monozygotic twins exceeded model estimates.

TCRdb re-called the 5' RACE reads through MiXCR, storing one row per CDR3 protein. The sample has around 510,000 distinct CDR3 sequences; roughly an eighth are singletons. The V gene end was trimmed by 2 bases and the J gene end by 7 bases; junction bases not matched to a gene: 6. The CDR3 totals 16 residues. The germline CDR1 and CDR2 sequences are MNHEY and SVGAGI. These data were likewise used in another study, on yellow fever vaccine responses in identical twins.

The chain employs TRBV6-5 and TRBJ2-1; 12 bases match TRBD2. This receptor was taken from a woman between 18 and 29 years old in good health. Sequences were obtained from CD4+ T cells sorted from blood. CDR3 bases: TGTGCCAGCAGTTACGAGCTAGCGGGAGGGAGGAATGAGCAGTTCTTC. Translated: CASSYELAGGRNEQFF.